This T cell receptor (beta chain) was obtained from a study of Ad26.COV2.S vaccination and SARS-CoV-2 variants. Study-level background: Donor was one of the participants in the Ad26.COV2.S arm of the COV1001 trial. Intramuscular Ad26.COV2.S at 5x10^10 or 1x10^11 viral particles.

Profiled with immunoSEQ multiplex PCR; TCRdb holds only in-frame clones, not every one. This table holds 400,000 or so clones, around 85% found once. As to this clone: The antigen is unknown.

The CDR3 spans 14 residues. J was trimmed by 1 base and V by 6 bases; bases with no gene match: 3. The germline V gene encodes CDR1 MDHEN and CDR2 SYDVKM. Notes on the study in general: Higher spike-specific TCR breadth was found in vaccine recipients than in placebo recipients.

As for treatment: over 15 received Ad26.COV2.S at low or high dose, single or two shots; about 5 received placebo; per-sample allocation not given. Repertoires come from day 63 after the first vaccine or placebo injection. An 18-55-year-old adult in Boston served as donor. The clonotype comes from a person between 18 and 65 years old who received the Ad26.COV2.S COVID-19 vaccine or a placebo. The sequences come from peripheral blood, collected in a trial of Ad26.COV2.S vaccine versus placebo. The chain joins TRBV28 to TRBJ2-1; 7 bases are a match to TRBD1. The CDR3 here is CASSQGVSYNEQFF. The CDR3, as DNA: TGTGCCAGCAGCCAGGGGGTATCCTACAATGAGCAGTTCTTC.